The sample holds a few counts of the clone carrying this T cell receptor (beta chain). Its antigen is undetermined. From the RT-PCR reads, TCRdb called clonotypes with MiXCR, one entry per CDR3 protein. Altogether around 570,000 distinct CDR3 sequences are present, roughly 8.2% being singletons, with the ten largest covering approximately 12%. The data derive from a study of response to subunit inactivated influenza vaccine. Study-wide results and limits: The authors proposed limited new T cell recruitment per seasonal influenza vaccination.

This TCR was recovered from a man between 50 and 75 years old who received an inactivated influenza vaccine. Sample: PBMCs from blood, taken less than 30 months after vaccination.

Here the CDR3 DNA reads TGCGCCAGCAGCTTGGCCGCTGGGGGGCCGAACACTGAAGCTTTCTTT. Residues: CASSLAAGGPNTEAFF. The chain is built from TRBV5-1 and TRBJ1-1; tentatively, D is TRBD1 (6 bases). Deletions cut 0 bases from V and 1 base from J, with 13 bases between. The CDR3 length is 16 residues. CDR1 is SGHRS and CDR2 is YFSETQ in the germline V gene.